One and the same sample provided the 24 T cell receptor beta chains below, sequenced in a study of control samples from healthy donors and cancer patients. Assay: immunoSEQ multiplex PCR; the TCRdb copy retains only in-frame clones and omits some. Of about 51,000 clones in the sample, roughly 89% are singletons; the top ten hold more than 1.5%. The specimen was PBMCs. The origin of the receptors is a man aged 40-49 years with colorectal cancer.

The chain joins TRBV6-2 or TRBV6-3 to TRBJ2-2; D not certain. Germline assignment: CDR1 MNHEY and CDR2 SVGEGT. This CDR3 is 13 amino acids long. Between the trimmed V and J ends, which lost 4 bases and 0 bases, there was a span of 3 bases. The CDR3 DNA sequence: TGTGCCAGCAGTTCGACGAACACCGGGGAGCTGTTTTTT. This gives the protein CASSSTNTGELFF.

V usage is TRBV24-1 and J usage is TRBJ2-2, with D possibly TRBD1 on 5 matching bases. Trimming cost V 7 bases and J 6 bases, with 11 bases left between them. This CDR3 is 13 amino acids long. In germline, CDR1 is KGHDR, CDR2 SFDVKD. CDR3 bases: TGTGCCACCAGAGCAGGGTCGGCCGGGGAGCTGTTTTTT. It translates to CATRAGSAGELFF.

The chain carries TRBV12-3 or TRBV12-4 and TRBJ2-2, with 8 bases identical to TRBD2. Unmatched junction bases numbered 2, after V lost 5 bases and J lost 6 bases. This CDR3 contains 13 residues. In DNA, the CDR3 is TGTGCCAGCAGTCCGGGACTAGCCGGGGAGCTGTTTTTT. The encoded protein is CASSPGLAGELFF.

This chain links TRBV5-1 with TRBJ1-1; 7 bases are shared with TRBD1. The CDR3 covers 15 residues. V was pared by 5 bases and J by 0 bases, with 7 bases of the junction left unmatched. Germline CDR1 and CDR2: SGHRS and YFSETQ. CDR3 nucleotides: TGCGCCAGCAGTGACAGGGCACATTTGAACACTGAAGCTTTCTTT. As protein: CASSDRAHLNTEAFF.

This chain connects TRBV11-3 to TRBJ2-6; D could derive from TRBD1 or TRBD2 (5 bases each). Trimming stripped 1 base from V and 4 bases from J, with 8 bases between. Per germline, CDR1 SGHNT and CDR2 YENEEA. This CDR3 is 15 amino acids long. The CDR3 coding sequence is TGTGCCAGCAGCTTAGGGGGACCCGGGGCCAACGTCCTGACTTTC. Translation gives CASSLGGPGANVLTF.

The chain carries TRBV28 and TRBJ1-6; D remains ambiguous. CDR3 length: 15 residues. V was cut by 3 bases and J by 8 bases, with 14 bases left in between. CDR1 MDHEN and CDR2 SYDVKM come from the germline V gene. The CDR3 region is CASSFPPLKDSPLHF. The CDR3 DNA is TGTGCCAGCAGTTTTCCCCCTCTAAAGGATTCACCCCTCCACTTT.

CDR3 bases: TGTGCCAGCAGCCAAGTGAGGGATACGCAGTATTTT. Amino acid sequence: CASSQVRDTQYF. The V and J genes are TRBV14 and TRBJ2-3, with D unclear. This CDR3 is 12 amino acids long. The V end lost 1 base, the J end lost 6 bases, and 5 bases lay between the germline ends. Germline CDR1 SGHDN, CDR2 FVKESK.

The chain recombines TRBV29-1 with TRBJ2-1; no clear D. The CDR3 has 14 residues. With 4 bases removed from V and 0 bases from J, the gap between germline ends came to 10 bases. Germline CDR1 reads SQVTM; CDR2 reads ANQGSEA. The CDR3 sequence: CSVVPPSSYNEQFF. In nucleotides, the CDR3 is TGCAGCGTTGTTCCGCCTAGCTCCTACAATGAGCAGTTCTTC.

This sequence joins TRBV9 and TRBJ2-1; 7 bases map to TRBD2. The CDR3 extends over 15 amino acids. J was trimmed by 4 bases and V by 4 bases; bases with no gene match: 8. From germline, CDR1 is SGDLS and CDR2 YYNGEE. CDR3 residues: CASSSTLAEYNEQFF. CDR3 DNA sequence: TGTGCCAGCAGCTCCACTCTAGCGGAGTACAATGAGCAGTTCTTC.

The genes are TRBV7-2 and TRBJ2-1; a weak D match, TRBD2 (7 bases). Germline CDR1 and CDR2: SGHTA and FQGNSA. Trimming pared 1 base from V and 0 bases from J, leaving 13 bases between. The CDR3 covers 17 residues. The CDR3 sequence is CASSLEGGTHSYNEQFF. For the CDR3, the DNA is TGTGCCAGCAGCTTAGAGGGGGGGACCCACTCCTACAATGAGCAGTTCTTC.

Here the CDR3 DNA reads TGTGCCAGCAGCTTAGAGCCGGGTTCTAATTCACCCCTCCACTTT. It translates to CASSLEPGSNSPLHF. This sequence joins TRBV7-6 and TRBJ1-6; no reliable D call. Trimming pared 1 base from V and 6 bases from J, leaving 10 bases between. CDR1 is SGHVS and CDR2 is FNYEAQ in the germline V gene. This CDR3 has 15 amino acids.

J is TRBJ2-7 and V is TRBV5-4, with 9 bases that match TRBD2. The length of the CDR3 is 14 residues. J lost 4 bases, V lost 4 bases, and 6 bases had no gene match. CDR1 is SGHNT, CDR2 YYREEE, per germline (reference sequence). The CDR3 bases are TGTGCCAGCAGCCACCCGGGACTAGCTTACGAGCAGTACTTC. It specifies CASSHPGLAYEQYF.

The chain carries TRBV4-3 and TRBJ2-3, with TRBD2 identical over 10 bases. The J segment lost 5 bases and the V segment lost 1 base, leaving 3 bases of the junction unmatched. The CDR3 is 15 residues long. Germline V CDR1 and CDR2: LGHNA, YSLEER. CDR3 coding DNA: TGCGCCAGCAGCCAAGGAGGACTAGCGGTAGATACGCAGTATTTT. Amino acids: CASSQGGLAVDTQYF.

V and J are TRBV19 and TRBJ2-2; perhaps TRBD1 as D (6 bases). The V end lost 4 bases, the J end lost 4 bases, and 10 bases lay between the germline ends. Looked up from germline, CDR1 is LNHDA and CDR2 is SQIVND (reference sequence). The CDR3 spans 14 residues. CDR3 bases: TGTGCCAGTAGTACCAGGGGTGTCACCGGGGAGCTGTTTTTT. This codes for CASSTRGVTGELFF.

This chain joins TRBV20-1 and TRBJ2-1; unclear D gene. V was shortened by 6 bases and J by 4 bases, with 4 bases between the two germline ends. Looked up from germline, CDR1 is DFQATT and CDR2 is SNEGSKA (reference sequence). The CDR3 has 10 amino acids. The CDR3 sequence is CSAKYNEQFF. CDR3 sequence (DNA): TGCAGTGCAAAGTACAATGAGCAGTTCTTC.

The rearrangement links TRBV28 to TRBJ2-3, with 10 bases matching TRBD2. Germline V gene data show CDR1 as MDHEN and CDR2 as SYDVKM. Trimming cost V 8 bases and J 0 bases; bases outside gene matches: 2. CDR3 size: 14 residues. The CDR3 region has the DNA TGTGCCAGCCAGACTAGCGGGAGCACAGATACGCAGTATTTT. It encodes CASQTSGSTDTQYF.

This clone was observed a single time. The chain links TRBV7-6 to TRBJ1-1; 7 bases match TRBD1. V lost 0 bases and J lost 1; bases outside the gene matches: 5. The CDR3 length is 16 residues. Germline V gives CDR1 SGHVS, CDR2 FNYEAQ. The CDR3 here is CASSLAWTGKNTEAFF. The CDR3 DNA reads as TGTGCCAGCAGCTTAGCCTGGACAGGAAAGAACACTGAAGCTTTCTTT.

This chain links TRBV12-3 or TRBV12-4 with TRBJ2-1, with D uncertain. Trimming left V 3 bases short and J 8 bases short, with 11 bases between. The length of the CDR3 is 13 residues. CDR3 loop: CASSFSEVYEQFF. DNA for the CDR3: TGTGCCAGCAGTTTCTCCGAAGTCTATGAGCAGTTCTTC.

The chain uses TRBV9 and TRBJ2-7; TRBD1 is a possible D gene (6 bases). Germline loops: CDR1 SGDLS, CDR2 YYNGEE. This CDR3 has 16 amino acids. Trimming shortened V by 0 bases and J by 6 bases, and 19 bases separated the two germline ends. The CDR3 loop is CASSVGLRGSTSEQYF. The DNA of the CDR3 is TGTGCCAGCAGCGTAGGGCTGAGGGGGAGTACGAGCGAGCAGTACTTC.

The chain has TRBV28 and TRBJ1-1, with 7 positions matching TRBD1. The CDR3 loop spans 16 amino acids. V shed 5 bases, J shed 0 bases, and the junction held 9 bases outside the gene matches. Per the germline V gene, CDR1 is MDHEN and CDR2 is SYDVKM. The CDR3 coding sequence is TGTGCCAGCAGTCGATGGGGACAGCCTTTGAACACTGAAGCTTTCTTT. This sequence encodes CASSRWGQPLNTEAFF.

J is TRBJ2-1 and V is TRBV5-1; D ambiguous. CDR3 length: 14 amino acids. The V end was cut by 4 bases, the J end by 2 bases, with 10 bases between. CDR1 is SGHRS and CDR2 is YFSETQ in the germline V gene. This chain's CDR3 is CASSPSGPYNEQFF. In DNA form, the CDR3 reads TGCGCCAGCAGCCCGTCCGGTCCCTACAATGAGCAGTTCTTC.

This clone was observed once. The chain joins TRBV19 to TRBJ1-2, with D perhaps TRBD1 (5 bases). The CDR3 length is 12 residues. The germline gives CDR1 LNHDA, CDR2 SQIVND (reference sequence). Trimming pared 4 bases from V and 5 bases from J, leaving 8 bases between. CDR3 in amino acids: CASSRGTYGYTF. The CDR3 DNA reads as TGTGCCAGTAGTAGGGGGACTTATGGCTACACCTTC.

The chain couples TRBV27 to TRBJ1-5; perhaps TRBD1 as D (6 bases). Germline lookup yields CDR1 MNHEY and CDR2 SMNVEV (reference sequence). With 6 bases removed from V and 7 bases from J, the gap between germline ends came to 13 bases. The CDR3 consists of 13 residues. The CDR3 here is CASSKTGWQPQHF. The CDR3 coding sequence is TGTGCCAGCAGCAAAACAGGGTGGCAGCCCCAGCATTTT.

This chain joins TRBV7-8 and TRBJ1-4, with D perhaps TRBD1 (5 bases). The CDR3 runs 19 residues. Germline assignment: CDR1 SGHVS and CDR2 FQNEAQ. V was cut by 5 bases and J by 0 bases, with 22 bases left in between. The CDR3 sequence: CASSLGWRRQRSTNEKLFF. CDR3 nucleotide sequence: TGTGCCAGCAGCCTAGGGTGGAGACGACAGCGATCAACTAATGAAAAACTGTTTTTT.